The 13 T cell receptor beta chains below come from one sample, sequenced in a study of blood T cell repertoires in COVID-19. The assay was immunoSEQ multiplex PCR, and TCRdb's table has in-frame clones only and misses some. The sample has some 490,000 clones; roughly 85% are singletons. Sequenced sample: peripheral blood. The receptors come from a human donor in a cohort sampled during active COVID-19.

The chain carries TRBV28 and TRBJ1-1; possibly TRBD1 for D (6 bases). Germline V lookup: CDR1 MDHEN, CDR2 SYDVKM. Trimming removed 5 bases from V and 1 base from J, with 14 bases in between. This CDR3 spans 15 amino acids. CDR3 loop: CASSRWDNQNTEAFF. CDR3 DNA: TGTGCCAGCAGTCGTTGGGACAACCAGAACACTGAAGCTTTCTTT.

V is TRBV15 and J is TRBJ2-7, with D possibly being TRBD2 (5 bases). Trimming pared 3 bases from V and 1 base from J, leaving 13 bases between. Germline V lookup: CDR1 LNHNV, CDR2 YYDKDF (reference sequence). The CDR3 has 15 residues. The CDR3 DNA is TGTGCCACCAGCAGTACTAGGAGCTTTTCCTACGAGCAGTACTTC. Its translation is CATSSTRSFSYEQYF.

This clone has just one count. The V and J genes are TRBV3-1 (or the pseudogene TRBV3-2) and TRBJ1-2; 7 positions agree with TRBD1. The CDR3 runs to 15 residues. Looked up from germline, CDR1 is LGHDT and CDR2 is YNNKEL (reference sequence). The V segment lost 1 base and the J segment 3 bases; nucleotides outside the gene matches: 5. This CDR3 reads CASSQGHTGDYGYTF. CDR3 in DNA: TGTGCCAGCAGCCAAGGGCACACAGGGGACTATGGCTACACCTTC.

This sequence joins TRBV11-3 and TRBJ2-1, with a weak D call TRBD2 (5 bases). CDR3 size: 14 residues. Between the trimmed V and J ends, which lost 4 bases and 10 bases, there was a span of 17 bases. The germline gives CDR1 SGHNT, CDR2 YENEEA. The chain's CDR3 is CASSSRAGSAEQFF. The CDR3 DNA is TGTGCCAGCAGCTCAAGGGCGGGCTCAGCGGAGCAGTTCTTC.

This chain connects TRBV6-6 to TRBJ1-2; D is undetermined. With 2 bases removed from V and 0 bases from J, the gap between germline ends came to 10 bases. Germline CDR1 is MNHNY and CDR2 is SVGAGI (reference sequence). The CDR3 sequence is 15 residues long. CDR3 bases: TGTGCCAGCAGTTACATCGGGGAGGCTAACTATGGCTACACCTTC. It is translated as CASSYIGEANYGYTF.

This clone came up once. J is TRBJ1-4 and V is TRBV18; no clear D gene. Trimming took off 6 bases at V and 2 bases at J, with 4 bases between the two ends. CDR1 is KGHSH and CDR2 is LQKENI in the germline V gene. CDR3 length: 12 amino acids. CDR3 bases: TGTGCCAGCTCCCAGACTAATGAAAAACTGTTTTTT. Translation gives CASSQTNEKLFF.

The gene calls are TRBV5-6 and TRBJ1-5; D gene ambiguous. CDR3 length equals 13 residues. Germline values: CDR1 SGHDT, CDR2 YYEEEE. The V and J ends lost 4 bases and 1 base respectively, with 6 bases between them. CDR3 in DNA: TGTGCCAGCAGCCTGCGGAGCAATCAGCCCCAGCATTTT. It translates to CASSLRSNQPQHF.

The chain is built from TRBV9 and TRBJ2-7, with TRBD1 matching over 12 bases. CDR3 length: 16 residues. The V gene's germline CDR1 is SGDLS and CDR2 YYNGEE. With V trimmed by 4 bases and J by 5 bases, 10 bases remained unmatched. Here the CDR3 DNA reads TGTGCCAGCAGCTTCTTCTCCGGGACAGGGGGCCACGAGCAGTACTTC. This codes for CASSFFSGTGGHEQYF.

This chain links TRBV11-2 with TRBJ2-5; possibly TRBD2 for D (6 bases). The germline CDR1 and CDR2 sequences are SGHAT and FQNNGV. V lost 2 bases and J lost 1, with 14 bases in between. CDR3 length equals 16 residues. CDR3 sequence (DNA): TGTGCCAGCAGCTTACGGGCGGGGCTATTCCAAGAGACCCAGTACTTC. Translating it yields CASSLRAGLFQETQYF. The full variable domain, completed using reference TRBV11-2 and TRBJ2-5, is EAGVAQSPRYKIIEKRQSVAFWCNPISGHATLYWYQQILGQGPKLLIQFQNNGVVDDSQLPKDRFSAERLKGVDSTLKIQPAKLEDSAVYLCASSLRAGLFQETQYFGPGTRLLVL.

The rearrangement uses TRBV6-6 and TRBJ2-1; 9 bases agree with TRBD1. CDR1 and CDR2 from the germline V gene are MNHNY and SVGAGI (reference sequence). The CDR3 covers 13 residues. The trim removed 6 bases at V and 3 bases at J, leaving 0 bases unmatched. The CDR3 coding sequence is TGTGCCAGCAGGACAGGGGGCTACAATGAGCAGTTCTTC. As protein: CASRTGGYNEQFF.

V and J are TRBV30 and TRBJ2-7; no firm D call. Deletions cut 3 bases from V and 4 bases from J, with 7 bases between. CDR1 is GTSNPN, CDR2 SVGIG, per germline (reference sequence). This CDR3 comprises 11 residues. The CDR3 loop reads CAWRDTYEQYF. CDR3 nucleotides: TGTGCCTGGAGAGACACGTACGAGCAGTACTTC.

The chain has TRBV7-2 and TRBJ2-3, with D possibly TRBD1 on 6 matching bases. The germline V gene encodes CDR1 SGHTA and CDR2 FQGNSA. V was cut by 2 bases and J by 6 bases, with 12 bases left in between. The CDR3 spans 14 residues. In nucleotides, the CDR3 is TGTGCCAGCAGCTTAAGCCAGGGGCTGGATACGCAGTATTTT. Its protein is CASSLSQGLDTQYF.

The chain uses TRBV10-3 and TRBJ2-1; 7 nucleotides match TRBD2. The CDR3 extends over 15 amino acids. Germline assignment: CDR1 ENHRY and CDR2 SYGVKD. After removal of 7 bases from V and 7 bases from J, the junction contained 13 bases not matched to a gene. The CDR3: CAITRTAGDENEQFF. DNA of the CDR3: TGTGCCATCACACGCACTGCGGGAGACGAAAATGAGCAGTTCTTC.